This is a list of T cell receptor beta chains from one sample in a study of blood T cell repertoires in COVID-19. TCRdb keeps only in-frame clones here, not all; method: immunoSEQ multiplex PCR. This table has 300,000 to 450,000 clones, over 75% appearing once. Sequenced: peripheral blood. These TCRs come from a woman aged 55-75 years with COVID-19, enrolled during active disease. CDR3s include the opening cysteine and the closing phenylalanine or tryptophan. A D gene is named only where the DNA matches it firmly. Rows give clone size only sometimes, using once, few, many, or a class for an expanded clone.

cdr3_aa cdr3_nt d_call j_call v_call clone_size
CASSHPRANSPLHF TGTGCCAGCAGCCATCCGCGGGCCAATTCACCCCTCCACTTT NA TRBJ1-6 TRBV11-2 NA
CASSPRGQGTEAFF TGTGCCAGCAGTCCGAGGGGACAGGGGACTGAAGCTTTCTTT TRBD1 TRBJ1-1 TRBV6-6 NA
CATSRDRGSDTQYF TGTGCCACCAGCAGAGATCGTGGCTCGGATACGCAGTATTTT NA TRBJ2-3 TRBV15 NA
CASSWTGGEHMNTEAFF TGTGCCAGCTCATGGACAGGGGGTGAACACATGAACACTGAAGCTTTCTTT TRBD1 TRBJ1-1 TRBV18 NA
CASSSRQGLGTEAFF TGTGCCAGCAGCTCCCGACAGGGTTTAGGGACTGAAGCTTTCTTT TRBD1 TRBJ1-1 TRBV7-6 NA
CASSLGSPLGNQPQHF TGTGCCAGCAGCTTAGGCAGTCCCCTCGGCAATCAGCCCCAGCATTTT NA TRBJ1-5 TRBV7-9 NA
CASSPLGDTIYF TGTGCCAGCTCACCCCTGGGAGACACCATATATTTT NA TRBJ1-3 TRBV18 NA
CSAAYYEQYF TGCAGCGCGGCCTACTACGAGCAGTACTTC NA TRBJ2-7 TRBV29-1 NA
CASSIPLGRGLFGYTF TGTGCCAGTAGTATACCCCTGGGCAGGGGATTATTTGGCTACACCTTC NA TRBJ1-2 TRBV19 NA
CASSEIQGSYNEQFF TGTGCCAGCAGTGAAATCCAGGGGTCCTACAATGAGCAGTTCTTC NA TRBJ2-1 TRBV25-1 NA
CATSRGVNRDGNEQFF TGTGCCACCAGCAGAGGGGTGAACAGGGACGGCAATGAGCAGTTCTTC NA TRBJ2-1 TRBV15 NA
CASSVGQGGSGNTIYF TGTGCCAGCAGCGTGGGACAGGGGGGCTCTGGAAACACCATATATTTT TRBD1 TRBJ1-3 TRBV9 NA
CASSRRGQGIRETQYF TGTGCCAGCAGCCGGAGGGGACAGGGAATCCGGGAGACCCAGTACTTC TRBD1 TRBJ2-5 TRBV25-1 NA
CASSPPQGAYEQYF TGTGCCAGCTCACCACCCCAGGGGGCCTACGAGCAGTACTTC TRBD1 TRBJ2-7 TRBV18 NA
CASRGQGSGNTIYF TGTGCCAGCCGAGGACAGGGCTCTGGAAACACCATATATTTT TRBD1 TRBJ1-3 TRBV2 once
CASSVEGGNQPQHF TGTGCCAGCAGCGTAGAAGGGGGCAATCAGCCCCAGCATTTT NA TRBJ1-5 TRBV9 NA
CASGRQKASSGANVLTF TGTGCCAGCGGAAGACAGAAGGCCAGCTCTGGGGCCAACGTCCTGACTTTC NA TRBJ2-6 TRBV5-8 NA
CASSPPLQGALVYEQYF TGTGCCAGCAGTCCCCCCCTACAGGGGGCTCTCGTCTACGAGCAGTACTTC TRBD1 TRBJ2-7 TRBV27 NA
CASSLRTGHTEAFF TGTGCCAGCAGCTTAAGGACAGGCCACACTGAAGCTTTCTTT TRBD1 TRBJ1-1 TRBV7-2 NA
CASSSGLARGETQYF TGTGCCAGCAGCTCCGGACTAGCGCGGGGGGAGACCCAGTACTTC TRBD2 TRBJ2-5 TRBV5-4 NA
CASSRGLAGYNEQFF TGTGCCAGCAGCCGGGGACTAGCGGGGTACAATGAGCAGTTCTTC TRBD2 TRBJ2-1 TRBV6-5 NA
CASSGGYTPTQYF TGTGCCAGTAGCGGCGGATACACTCCCACCCAGTACTTC NA TRBJ2-5 TRBV19 NA
CASFGGEAFF TGTGCCAGTTTTGGGGGGGAGGCTTTCTTT NA TRBJ1-1 TRBV6-5 NA
CASSYVTGGNQPQHF TGTGCCAGCAGCTACGTCACGGGTGGTAATCAGCCCCAGCATTTT NA TRBJ1-5 TRBV7-2 NA
CAWSVLWRSNTEAFF TGTGCCTGGAGTGTACTTTGGCGGTCGAACACTGAAGCTTTCTTT NA TRBJ1-1 TRBV30 NA
CASSFGRDDYTF TGTGCCAGCAGCTTTGGGAGGGATGACTACACCTTC NA TRBJ1-2 TRBV7-9 NA
CSVDGVTGVGYTF TGCAGCGTTGACGGGGTGACAGGGGTTGGCTACACCTTC TRBD1 TRBJ1-2 TRBV29-1 NA
CASSSTGQQFYGYTF TGTGCCAGCAGCTCGACGGGACAGCAGTTCTATGGCTACACCTTC TRBD1 TRBJ1-2 TRBV5-4 NA
CASSLGSTSGNTIYF TGTGCCAGCAGCTTGGGCAGCACCTCTGGAAACACCATATATTTT NA TRBJ1-3 TRBV7-3 NA